This TCR beta chain came from a study of blood T cell repertoires in COVID-19 (dated by TCRdb to between 2020 and 2021). Regarding the research as a whole: Samples covering the acute and convalescent phases of COVID-19 were provided by collaborators in the United States, Italy and Spain. The material from the prospective study consisted of cDNA or gDNA derived from T cells, B-cell-depleted T cells, or PBMCs. Subjects who had been exposed to COVID-19, were actively infected with it, or had recovered from it provided the deeply sampled blood TCRbeta repertoires that made up the dataset. The repertoires were released in a freely available public database intended as a resource for research on the immune response to SARS-CoV-2. The samples were drawn from the first 160 participants of the ongoing ImmuneRACE study and from some 1,300 subjects provided by 6 global collaborators. Sample metadata almost always included a de-identified subject ID, COVID-19 status, age in years and sex. Where HLA class I and class II types were available, the types were taken from metadata supplied by the sample provider, not from assay-based typing. Broader findings and caveats from the paper: Clinical and demographic metadata were provided uncurated, with the amount varying by source and participant.

Collaborating institutions collected whole blood in K2EDTA tubes following their own protocols. Collaborator samples were shipped for TCRbeta analysis as frozen whole blood, isolated PBMCs, or DNA extracted from either sample type. Note on this clone: Its target antigen remains unknown. Qualities for individual bases were not recorded, and no much larger clone is one base off.

The immunoSEQ Assay, a bias-controlled multiplex PCR, was used to amplify TCRbeta CDR3 regions from genomic DNA. Concerning the study's data processing: The number of nucleated cells in each sample was estimated by amplification of reference gene primers within the assay. Sequence reads were collapsed and filtered to measure the absolute abundance of every unique TCRbeta CDR3 rearrangement. For each sample, productive Simpson clonality was calculated by taking the square root of Simpson's diversity index across productive rearrangements. As stored in TCRdb, this immuneACCESS dataset retains in-frame rearrangements with V and J assigned. A fraction of the clones does not appear; measured against another copy, unresolved V genes explain less than half of the discrepancy, and the remainder lacks a known reason. That table gives V, J and clone size, and the DNA gave D and trimming. This sample is represented by roughly 32,000 clones; roughly nine tenths of them were singletons. The ten largest clonotypes hold 3.7% of the sample.

The germline ends are 9 bases apart after V is trimmed by 0 bases and J by 6 bases. The CDR3 starts with the cysteine, ends with the phenylalanine, and has 13 residues. Here the CDR3 DNA is all that survives: 39 bases in frame from base 1. For CDR1 and CDR2, the germline V gene (reference sequence) lists GTSNPN and SVGIG. The rearranged chain carries TRBV30 and TRBJ1-5; the D gene is possibly TRBD1, with 6 bases matching. Sequences were obtained from peripheral blood. The sequence was obtained from a man aged 55 to 70 with acute or convalescent COVID-19. This receptor has the CDR3 CAWSVQGVQPQHF. The sequence in DNA is TGTGCCTGGAGTGTACAGGGAGTTCAGCCCCAGCATTTT.